This T cell receptor beta chain originates from a study of T cell changes during pregnancy in multiple sclerosis. CDR3 length: 14 amino acids. The V gene end was trimmed by 3 bases and the J gene end by 3 bases; junction bases not matched to a gene: 4. Germline lookup yields CDR1 SGHRS and CDR2 YFSETQ. The assay was immunoSEQ multiplex PCR, and TCRdb's table has in-frame clones only and misses some. The repertoire includes approximately 61,000 clones, less than 95% of them detected once, and 3% to 4% sits in the top ten. Sample: peripheral blood, taken after pregnancy. This TCR came from a female donor in good health, enrolled as a control in a pregnancy study. V usage is TRBV5-1 and J usage is TRBJ2-3; 7 nucleotides align to TRBD1. The CDR3 here is CASSWGQNTDTQYF. In DNA form, the CDR3 reads TGCGCCAGCAGCTGGGGACAGAATACAGATACGCAGTATTTT.